What follows are 12 T cell receptor beta chains derived from one specimen sequenced in a study of blood T cell repertoires in COVID-19. Some clones are missing from TCRdb's copy, which holds only in-frame ones; the method was immunoSEQ multiplex PCR. The sample has around 200,000 clones, approximately 79% seen once; the top ten hold approximately 14%. The specimen was peripheral blood. The source is a man between 25 and 39 years old with active or convalescent COVID-19.

CDR3 loop: CASSVQGTETQYF. DNA of the CDR3: TGTGCCAGCAGCGTACAGGGTACGGAGACCCAGTACTTC. The gene calls are TRBV7-2 and TRBJ2-5; tentatively, D is TRBD1 (6 bases). The V end lost 5 bases, the J end lost 5 bases, and 12 bases lay between the germline ends. The germline gives CDR1 SGHTA, CDR2 FQGNSA. The CDR3 consists of 13 residues.

The rearrangement uses TRBV2 and TRBJ2-3; D is perhaps TRBD1 (5 bases). CDR3 length: 14 amino acids. Trimming left V 3 bases short and J 1 base short, with 8 bases between. Per germline, CDR1 SNHLY and CDR2 FYNNEI. The CDR3 DNA is TGTGCCAGCAGTGACAGGGTGGGCACAGATACGCAGTATTTT. It is translated as CASSDRVGTDTQYF.

For this clone: Other DNA sequences of this sample code for an identical CDR3. V gene TRBV27 combines with J gene TRBJ2-1; a weak D match, TRBD1 (6 bases). CDR1 and CDR2 (germline): MNHEY, SMNVEV (reference sequence). Trimming pared 5 bases from V and 6 bases from J, leaving 8 bases between. The CDR3 is 12 residues long. The CDR3 region is CASSTGPNEQFF. DNA for the CDR3: TGTGCCAGCAGTACAGGGCCCAATGAGCAGTTCTTC.

The chain has TRBV7-3 and TRBJ2-6; 10 bases match TRBD1. The trim removed 5 bases at V and 4 bases at J, leaving 5 bases unmatched. CDR3 length: 16 amino acids. Germline CDR1 reads SGHTA; CDR2 reads FQGTGA. In nucleotides, the CDR3 is TGTGCCAGCAGCGTGGGACAGGGGTCCGGGGCCAACGTCCTGACTTTC. Its protein product is CASSVGQGSGANVLTF.

The chain uses TRBV6-5 and TRBJ1-5, with 10 positions matching TRBD1. The CDR3 is made up of 14 amino acids. Unmatched junction bases numbered 3, after V lost 8 bases and J lost 2 bases. CDR1 MNHEY and CDR2 SVGAGI come from the germline V gene. CDR3 DNA: TGTGCCAGCGGGGGGACAGGGGGCAATCAGCCCCAGCATTTT. Its protein is CASGGTGGNQPQHF.

The V call is TRBV30, the J call TRBJ1-3; D call uncertain. CDR3 size: 11 residues. CDR1 GTSNPN and CDR2 SVGIG come from the germline V gene (reference sequence). V lost 4 bases and J lost 6, with 7 bases in between. CDR3 in DNA: TGTGCCTGGACAGTGAAAAACACCATATATTTT. As protein: CAWTVKNTIYF.

This chain links TRBV19 with TRBJ1-5; 7 bases line up with TRBD1. The V gene's germline CDR1 is LNHDA and CDR2 SQIVND (reference sequence). V gave up 1 base and J gave up 4 bases; unmatched junction bases: 4. CDR3 length: 15 amino acids. The CDR3 region is CASSIGSGGNQPQHF. DNA of the CDR3: TGTGCCAGTAGTATAGGGTCAGGGGGGAATCAGCCCCAGCATTTT.

The chain uses TRBV6-1 and TRBJ1-1; the D gene is possibly TRBD1 (5 bases). The germline V gene has CDR1 MNHNS and CDR2 SASEGT. The CDR3 is made up of 13 amino acids. Trimming pared 8 bases from V and 2 bases from J, leaving 12 bases between. In DNA form, the CDR3 reads TGTGCCAGCGGGGGACTAAGAAACACTGAAGCTTTCTTT. Translation: CASGGLRNTEAFF.

The rearrangement links TRBV27 to TRBJ2-6; no definite D call. In germline, CDR1 is MNHEY, CDR2 SMNVEV (reference sequence). V dropped 1 base and J dropped 0 bases, with 4 bases sitting between them. CDR3 size: 15 residues. The CDR3 region has the DNA TGTGCCAGCAGTTTATGGAGCTCTGGGGCCAACGTCCTGACTTTC. Translation gives CASSLWSSGANVLTF.

This chain links TRBV29-1 with TRBJ2-5, with 15 nucleotides matching TRBD2. CDR1 is SQVTM, CDR2 ANQGSEA, per germline. V lost 5 bases to trimming and J lost 12 bases; unmatched junction nucleotides: 7. The CDR3 contains 13 residues. The CDR3 reads CSVRTSGGEAKYF. CDR3 nucleotide sequence: TGCAGCGTTAGGACTAGCGGGGGGGAAGCGAAGTACTTC. The entire variable domain, with the rest obtained from reference TRBV29-1 and TRBJ2-5, is as follows: SAVISQKPSRDICQRGTSLTIQCQVDSQVTMMFWYRQQPGQSLTLIATANQGSEATYESGFVIDKFPISRPNLTFSTLTVSNMSPEDSSIYLCSVRTSGGEAKYFGPGTRLLVL.

This chain links TRBV7-9 with TRBJ2-3; D may be TRBD1 (5 bases). Germline values: CDR1 SEHNR, CDR2 FQNEAQ (reference sequence). The CDR3 runs 14 residues. The ends were cut back, 5 bases at V and 3 bases at J, with 12 bases in the middle. CDR3 in amino acids: CASSDQGPTDTQYF. The CDR3 DNA is TGTGCCAGCAGCGATCAGGGTCCGACAGATACGCAGTATTTT.

In its sample, this clone was seen once. V is TRBV30 and J is TRBJ2-2; 10 bases are shared with TRBD2. CDR1 GTSNPN and CDR2 SVGIG come from the germline V gene (reference sequence). After removal of 3 bases from V and 2 bases from J, the junction contained 6 bases not matched to a gene. There are 16 residues in the CDR3. CDR3 sequence reads: CAWRAAGGPNTGELFF. The DNA of the CDR3 is TGTGCCTGGAGGGCAGCGGGAGGGCCTAACACCGGGGAGCTGTTTTTT. Together with reference TRBV30 and TRBJ2-2, the CDR3 gives the full variable domain: SQTIHQWPATLVQPVGSPLSLECTVEGTSNPNLYWYRQAAGRGLQLLFYSVGIGQISSEVPQNLSASRPQDRQFILSSKKLLLSDSGFYLCAWRAAGGPNTGELFFGEGSRLTVL.